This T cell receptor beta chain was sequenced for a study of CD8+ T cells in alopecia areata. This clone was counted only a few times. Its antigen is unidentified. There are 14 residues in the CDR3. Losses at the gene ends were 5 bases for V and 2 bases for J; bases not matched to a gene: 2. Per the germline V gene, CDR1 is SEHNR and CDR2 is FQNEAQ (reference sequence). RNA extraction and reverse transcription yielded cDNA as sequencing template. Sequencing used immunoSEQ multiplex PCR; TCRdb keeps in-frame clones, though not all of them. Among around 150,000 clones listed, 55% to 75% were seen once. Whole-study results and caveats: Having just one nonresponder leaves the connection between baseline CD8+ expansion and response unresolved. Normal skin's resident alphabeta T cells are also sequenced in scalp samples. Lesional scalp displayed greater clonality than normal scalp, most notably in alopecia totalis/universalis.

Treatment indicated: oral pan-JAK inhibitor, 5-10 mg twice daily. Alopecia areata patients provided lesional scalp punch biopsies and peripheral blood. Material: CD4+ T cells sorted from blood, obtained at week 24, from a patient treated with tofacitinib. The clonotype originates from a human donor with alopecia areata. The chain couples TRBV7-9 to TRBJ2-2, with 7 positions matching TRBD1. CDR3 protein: CASSRTGNTGELFF. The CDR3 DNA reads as TGTGCCAGCAGCCGGACAGGAAACACCGGGGAGCTGTTTTTT. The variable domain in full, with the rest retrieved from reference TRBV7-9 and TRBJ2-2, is DTGVSQNPRHKITKRGQNVTFRCDPISEHNRLYWYRQTLGQGPEFLTYFQNEAQLEKSRLLSDRFSAERPKGSFSTLEIQRTEQGDSAMYLCASSRTGNTGELFFGEGSRLTVL.